This TCR beta chain was recovered during a study of blood T cell repertoires in COVID-19. Profiling relied on immunoSEQ multiplex PCR, and the TCRdb table lists in-frame clones only, not all of them. The sample yields approximately 170,000 clones, around 86% seen once. V dropped 0 bases and J dropped 4; count of bases not matched to a gene: 5. The germline V gene encodes CDR1 MGHRA and CDR2 YSYEKL. The CDR3 loop spans 16 amino acids. The rearrangement joins TRBV4-1 to TRBJ2-5, with 10 positions matching TRBD2. The TCR sequence derives from a man aged 70-80 years with acute or convalescent COVID-19. Sequencing used peripheral blood. DNA for the CDR3: TGCGCCAGCAGCCAAGATTGGGCTAGCGGGAGAGAGACCCAGTACTTC. Protein sequence: CASSQDWASGRETQYF.